This T cell receptor (beta chain) was captured by sequencing in a study of PD-1 blockade in mismatch repair-deficient tumors. PCR or immunohistochemistry showed mismatch repair deficiency in every enrolled patient. TCRs were sequenced from a few patients responding to pembrolizumab. This CDR3 comprises 16 residues. In germline, CDR1 is MDHEN, CDR2 SYDVKM. After removal of 6 bases from V and 3 bases from J, the junction contained 7 bases not matched to a gene. The protocol was immunoSEQ multiplex PCR, while the TCRdb copy is restricted to in-frame clones and leaves out a portion. The sample holds tens of thousands of clones; about 85% are singletons and the top ten take approximately 3.6%.

The chain has TRBV28 and TRBJ1-3; 11 bases match TRBD1. This sample comprised peripheral blood, obtained about 80 weeks after starting pembrolizumab. The receptor was derived from an adult with mismatch repair-deficient cancer. CDR3 DNA sequence: TGTGCCAGCAGCGGACAGGGGGCGGATAGTGGAAACACCATATATTTT. It specifies CASSGQGADSGNTIYF.